Detailed here is one T cell receptor beta chain. Use of 60 Vbeta and 13 Jbeta primers characterized the PCR. As processed by the authors: In a later analysis, of roughly 73 million unique beta chains, roughly 9.9 million appeared in at least two donors. Some clones are missing from TCRdb's copy, which holds only in-frame ones; the method was immunoSEQ multiplex PCR. That table supplies the V and J calls and clone size; D and trimming were determined from the DNA. The sample consists of 100,000 to 130,000 clones, around 77% of them appearing once. The data belong to a study of cytomegalovirus exposure and HLA in healthy donors. This clonotype was sampled from a male donor in good health and CMV-seronegative. The sequencing sample was made of PBMCs.

The CDR3 DNA reads as TGCGCCAGCAGCTTGGTGGTGGGAGATAACACCGGGGAGCTGTTTTTT. This encodes CASSLVVGDNTGELFF. V usage is TRBV5-1 and J usage is TRBJ2-2; D might be TRBD2 (5 bases). With 0 bases removed from V and 2 bases from J, the gap between germline ends came to 11 bases. The V gene's germline CDR1 is SGHRS and CDR2 YFSETQ. The CDR3 runs to 16 residues. The full variable domain, its missing parts supplied by reference TRBV5-1 and TRBJ2-2, is KAGVTQTPRYLIKTRGQQVTLSCSPISGHRSVSWYQQTPGQGLQFLFEYFSETQRNKGNFPGRFSGRQFSNSRSEMNVSTLELGDSALYLCASSLVVGDNTGELFFGEGSRLTVL.